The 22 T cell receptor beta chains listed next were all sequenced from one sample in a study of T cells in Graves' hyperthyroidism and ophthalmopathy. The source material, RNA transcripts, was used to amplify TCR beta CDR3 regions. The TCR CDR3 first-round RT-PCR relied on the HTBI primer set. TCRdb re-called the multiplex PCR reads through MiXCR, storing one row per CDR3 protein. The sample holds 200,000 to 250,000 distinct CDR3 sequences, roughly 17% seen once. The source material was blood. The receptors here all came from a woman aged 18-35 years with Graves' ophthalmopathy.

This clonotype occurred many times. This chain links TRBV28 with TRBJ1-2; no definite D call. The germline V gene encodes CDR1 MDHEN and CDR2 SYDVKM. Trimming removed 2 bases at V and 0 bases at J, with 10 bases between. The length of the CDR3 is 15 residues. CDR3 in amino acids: CASSLGLLSNYGYTF. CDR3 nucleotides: TGTGCCAGCAGTTTAGGACTTTTGTCTAACTATGGCTACACCTTC.

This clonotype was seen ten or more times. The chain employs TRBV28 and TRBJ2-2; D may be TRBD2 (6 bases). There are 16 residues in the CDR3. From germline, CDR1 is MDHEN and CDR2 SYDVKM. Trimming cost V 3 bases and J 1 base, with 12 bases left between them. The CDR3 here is CASSFGLAMNTGELFF. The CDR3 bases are TGTGCCAGCAGTTTTGGGCTAGCGATGAACACCGGGGAGCTGTTTTTT.

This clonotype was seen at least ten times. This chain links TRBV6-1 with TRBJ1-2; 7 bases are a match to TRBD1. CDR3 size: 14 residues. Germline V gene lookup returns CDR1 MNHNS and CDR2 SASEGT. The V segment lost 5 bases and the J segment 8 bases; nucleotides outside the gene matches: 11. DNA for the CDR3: TGTGCCAGCAGTTTAACAGGGACAGTCAGCGGCTACACCTTC. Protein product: CASSLTGTVSGYTF.

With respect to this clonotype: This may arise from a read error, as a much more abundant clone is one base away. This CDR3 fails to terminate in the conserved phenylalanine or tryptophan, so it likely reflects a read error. The CDR3 sequence: CASSFDRGVSNYGYTY. DNA for the CDR3: TGTGCCAGCAGTTTTGACAGGGGTGTATCCAACTATGGCTACACCTAC. This chain connects TRBV27 to TRBJ1-2, with 8 positions matching TRBD1. The CDR3 extends over 16 amino acids. CDR1 MNHEY and CDR2 SMNVEV come from the germline V gene (reference sequence). J gave up 2 bases and V 3 bases, and 8 bases lay outside the gene matches.

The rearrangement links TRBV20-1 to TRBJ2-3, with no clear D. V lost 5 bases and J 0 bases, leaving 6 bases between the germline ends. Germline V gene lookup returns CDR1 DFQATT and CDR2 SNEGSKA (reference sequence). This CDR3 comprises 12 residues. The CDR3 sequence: CSAWRSTDTQYF. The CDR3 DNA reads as TGCAGTGCTTGGCGGAGCACAGATACGCAGTATTTT.

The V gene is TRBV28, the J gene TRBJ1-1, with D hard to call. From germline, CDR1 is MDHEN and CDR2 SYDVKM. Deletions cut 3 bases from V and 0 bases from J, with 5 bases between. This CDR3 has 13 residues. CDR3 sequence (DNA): TGTGCCAGCAGTTTTATGGTGAACACTGAAGCTTTCTTT. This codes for CASSFMVNTEAFF.

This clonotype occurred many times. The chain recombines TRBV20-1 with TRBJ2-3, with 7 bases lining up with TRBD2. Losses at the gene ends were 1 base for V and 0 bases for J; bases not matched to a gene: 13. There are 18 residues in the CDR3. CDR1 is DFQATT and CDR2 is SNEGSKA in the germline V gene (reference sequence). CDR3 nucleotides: TGCAGTGCTAGAGCCCCTACCCTAGCGGCAGTTAGCACAGATACGCAGTATTTT. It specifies CSARAPTLAAVSTDTQYF.

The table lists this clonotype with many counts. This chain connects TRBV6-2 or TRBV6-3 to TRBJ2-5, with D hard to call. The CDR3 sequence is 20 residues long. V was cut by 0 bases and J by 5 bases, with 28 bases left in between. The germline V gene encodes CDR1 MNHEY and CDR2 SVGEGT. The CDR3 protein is CASSYSLFLAVELDTETQYF. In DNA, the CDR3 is TGTGCCAGCAGTTACTCATTATTCCTCGCGGTGGAATTAGATACGGAGACCCAGTACTTC.

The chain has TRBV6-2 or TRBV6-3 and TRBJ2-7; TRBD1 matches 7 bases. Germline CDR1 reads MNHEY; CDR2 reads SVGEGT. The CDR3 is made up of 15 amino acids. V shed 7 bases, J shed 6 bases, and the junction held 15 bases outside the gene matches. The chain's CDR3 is CASTNPGQQPLEQYF. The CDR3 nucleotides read TGTGCCAGCACCAACCCGGGACAGCAACCTCTCGAGCAGTACTTC.

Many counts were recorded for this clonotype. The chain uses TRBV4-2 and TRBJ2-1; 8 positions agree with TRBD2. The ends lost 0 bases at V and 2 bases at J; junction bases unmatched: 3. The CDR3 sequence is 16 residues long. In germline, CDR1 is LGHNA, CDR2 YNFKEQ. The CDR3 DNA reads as TGTGCCAGCAGCCAAGATACAGCGGGAGCCTACAATGAGCAGTTCTTC. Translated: CASSQDTAGAYNEQFF.

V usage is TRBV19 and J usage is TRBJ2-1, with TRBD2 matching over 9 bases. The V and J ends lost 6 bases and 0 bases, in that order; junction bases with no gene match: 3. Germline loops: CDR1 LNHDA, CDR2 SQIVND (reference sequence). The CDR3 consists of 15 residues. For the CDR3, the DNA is TGTGCCAGTAGACTAGCGGGCCTCTCCTACAATGAGCAGTTCTTC. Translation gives CASRLAGLSYNEQFF.

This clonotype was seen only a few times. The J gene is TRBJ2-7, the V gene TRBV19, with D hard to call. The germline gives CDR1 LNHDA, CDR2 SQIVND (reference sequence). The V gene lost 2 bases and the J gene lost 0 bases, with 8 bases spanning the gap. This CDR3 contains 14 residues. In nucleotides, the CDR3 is TGTGCCAGTAGTATAACGGTGAGCTCCTACGAGCAGTACTTC. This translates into CASSITVSSYEQYF.

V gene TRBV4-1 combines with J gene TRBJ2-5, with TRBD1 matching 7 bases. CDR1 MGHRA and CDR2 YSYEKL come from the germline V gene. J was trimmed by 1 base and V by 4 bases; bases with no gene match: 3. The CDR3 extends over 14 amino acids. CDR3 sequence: CASSLGTAQETQYF. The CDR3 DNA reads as TGCGCCAGCAGCCTCGGGACAGCCCAAGAGACCCAGTACTTC.

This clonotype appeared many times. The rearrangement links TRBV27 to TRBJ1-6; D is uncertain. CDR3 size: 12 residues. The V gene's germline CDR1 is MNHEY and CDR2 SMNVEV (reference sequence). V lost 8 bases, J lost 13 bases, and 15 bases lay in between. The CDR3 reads CASRRGLEPLHF. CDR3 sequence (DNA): TGTGCCAGCCGTAGAGGGCTGGAGCCCCTCCACTTT.

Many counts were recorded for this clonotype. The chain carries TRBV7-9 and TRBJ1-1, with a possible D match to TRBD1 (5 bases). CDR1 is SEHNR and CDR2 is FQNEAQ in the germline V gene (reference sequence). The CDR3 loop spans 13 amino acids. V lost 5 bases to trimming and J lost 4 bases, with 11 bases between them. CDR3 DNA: TGTGCCAGCAGCCCCATCGGGGGCACTGAAGCTTTCTTT. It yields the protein CASSPIGGTEAFF.

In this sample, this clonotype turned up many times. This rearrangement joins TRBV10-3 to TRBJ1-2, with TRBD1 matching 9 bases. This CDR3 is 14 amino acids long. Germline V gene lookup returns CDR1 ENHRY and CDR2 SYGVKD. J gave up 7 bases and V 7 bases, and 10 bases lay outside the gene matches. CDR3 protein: CAINEGTGRSGYTF. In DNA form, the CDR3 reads TGTGCCATCAATGAAGGGACAGGGAGGTCTGGCTACACCTTC.

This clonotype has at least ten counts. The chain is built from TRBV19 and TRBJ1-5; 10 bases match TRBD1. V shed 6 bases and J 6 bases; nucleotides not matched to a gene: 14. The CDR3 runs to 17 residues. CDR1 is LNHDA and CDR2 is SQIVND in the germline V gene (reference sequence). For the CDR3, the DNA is TGTGCCAGTAGGATGGGGACAGGGGCGAGGACCACTCAGCCCCAGCATTTT. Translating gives CASRMGTGARTTQPQHF.

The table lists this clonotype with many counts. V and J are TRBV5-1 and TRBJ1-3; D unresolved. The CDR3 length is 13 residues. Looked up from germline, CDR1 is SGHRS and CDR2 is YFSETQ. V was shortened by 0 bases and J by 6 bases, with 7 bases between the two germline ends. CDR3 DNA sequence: TGCGCCAGCAGCTTGGGGCGAGAAAACACCATATATTTT. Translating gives CASSLGRENTIYF.

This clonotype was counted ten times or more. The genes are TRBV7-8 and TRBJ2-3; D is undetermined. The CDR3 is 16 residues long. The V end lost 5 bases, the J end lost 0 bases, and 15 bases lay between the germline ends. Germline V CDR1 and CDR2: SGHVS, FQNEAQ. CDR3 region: CASSQLGYSSTDTQYF. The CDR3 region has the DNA TGTGCCAGCAGCCAACTGGGGTATTCTAGCACAGATACGCAGTATTTT.

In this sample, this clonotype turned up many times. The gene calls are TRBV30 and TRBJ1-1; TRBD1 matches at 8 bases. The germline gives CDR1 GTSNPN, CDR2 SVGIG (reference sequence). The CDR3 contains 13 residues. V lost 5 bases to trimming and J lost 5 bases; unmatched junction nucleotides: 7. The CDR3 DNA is TGTGCCTGGGCGCAGACAGGGGTGACTGAAGCTTTCTTT. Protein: CAWAQTGVTEAFF. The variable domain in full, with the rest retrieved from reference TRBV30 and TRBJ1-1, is SQTIHQWPATLVQPVGSPLSLECTVEGTSNPNLYWYRQAAGRGLQLLFYSVGIGQISSEVPQNLSASRPQDRQFILSSKKLLLSDSGFYLCAWAQTGVTEAFFGQGTRLTVV.

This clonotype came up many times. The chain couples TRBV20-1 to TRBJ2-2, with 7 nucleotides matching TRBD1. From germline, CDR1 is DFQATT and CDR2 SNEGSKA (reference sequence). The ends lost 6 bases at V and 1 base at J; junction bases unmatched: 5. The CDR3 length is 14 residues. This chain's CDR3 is CSATGTVNTGELFF. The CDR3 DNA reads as TGCAGTGCGACCGGGACAGTGAACACCGGGGAGCTGTTTTTT.

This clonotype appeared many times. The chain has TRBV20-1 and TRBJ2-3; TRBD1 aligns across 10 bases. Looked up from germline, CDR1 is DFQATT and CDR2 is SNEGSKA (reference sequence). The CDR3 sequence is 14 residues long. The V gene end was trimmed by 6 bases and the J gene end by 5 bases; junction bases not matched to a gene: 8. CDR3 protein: CSADDRGLVDTQYF. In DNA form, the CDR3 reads TGCAGTGCAGACGACAGGGGGCTTGTAGATACGCAGTATTTT.